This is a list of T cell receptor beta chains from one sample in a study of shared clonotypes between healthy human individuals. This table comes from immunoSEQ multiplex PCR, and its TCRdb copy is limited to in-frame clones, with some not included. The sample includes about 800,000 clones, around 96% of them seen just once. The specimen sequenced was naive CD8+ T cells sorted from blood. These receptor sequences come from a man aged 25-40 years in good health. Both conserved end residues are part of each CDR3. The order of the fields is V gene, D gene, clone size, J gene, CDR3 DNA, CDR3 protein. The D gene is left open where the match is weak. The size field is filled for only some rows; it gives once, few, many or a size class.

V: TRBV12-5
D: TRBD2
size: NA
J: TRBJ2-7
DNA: TGTGCTAGTGAGCCCGGACTAGCGGTAATACCCTACGAGCAGTACTTC
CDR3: CASEPGLAVIPYEQYF

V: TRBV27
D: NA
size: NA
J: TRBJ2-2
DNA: TGTGCCAGCAGTTCCCAGGGGAGAACCGGGGAGCTGTTTTTT
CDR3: CASSSQGRTGELFF

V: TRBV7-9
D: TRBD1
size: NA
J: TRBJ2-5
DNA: TGTGCCAGCAGCCCCAGGACAGGGGGCCGCCAAGAGACCCAGTACTTC
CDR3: CASSPRTGGRQETQYF

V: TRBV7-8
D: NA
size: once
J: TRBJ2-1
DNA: TGTGCCAGCAGCTTAAAAGTGGGAGATTCCTACAATGAGCAGTTCTTC
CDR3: CASSLKVGDSYNEQFF

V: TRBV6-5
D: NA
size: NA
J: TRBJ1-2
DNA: TGTGCCAGCTCGTGGAACAGGCTTCGCGGCTACACCTTC
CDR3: CASSWNRLRGYTF

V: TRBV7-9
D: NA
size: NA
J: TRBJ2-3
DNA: TGTGCCAGCAGCCAAACGACTGCAGATACGCAGTATTTT
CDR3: CASSQTTADTQYF

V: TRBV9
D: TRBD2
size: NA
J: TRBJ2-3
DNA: TGTGCCAGCGGAGAGAGCGGGAGGCCCCGGAGGGATACGCAGTATTTT
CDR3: CASGESGRPRRDTQYF

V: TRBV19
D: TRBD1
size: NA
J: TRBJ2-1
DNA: TGTGCCAGTAGTAACCTAAGGTTCGGGACAGGGGGCTACAATGAGCAGTTCTTC
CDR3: CASSNLRFGTGGYNEQFF

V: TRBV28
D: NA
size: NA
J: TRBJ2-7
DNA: TGTGCCAGCATCGGACGGGGGCCCTCCTACGAGCAGTACTTC
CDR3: CASIGRGPSYEQYF

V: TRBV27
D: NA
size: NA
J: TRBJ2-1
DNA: TGTGCCAGCAGTCCCTTGGTCGTAACGGGAGTAGGGCCTCGGCAGTTCTTC
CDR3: CASSPLVVTGVGPRQFF

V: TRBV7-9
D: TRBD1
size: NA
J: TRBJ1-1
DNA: TGTGCCAGCAGCGTCGGGGACAGTATGTACGATGAAGCTTTCTTT
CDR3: CASSVGDSMYDEAFF